The present TCR beta chain was sequenced within a study of control samples from healthy donors and cancer patients. Produced via immunoSEQ multiplex PCR; TCRdb's table is partial and in-frame only. Of around 180,000 clones in the sample, around nine tenths were seen once. The V gene's germline CDR1 is MDHEN and CDR2 SYDVKM. CDR3 length: 12 residues. Trimming removed 5 bases from V and 3 bases from J, with 8 bases in between. This rearrangement joins TRBV28 to TRBJ2-7; D is unresolved. The sequence was obtained from a woman in her twenties or thirties in good health. Sequenced sample: blood. The CDR3 reads CASSPLGYEQYF. CDR3 sequence (DNA): TGTGCCAGCAGTCCCCTTGGCTACGAGCAGTACTTC.